The source of this T cell receptor beta chain is a study of shared clonotypes between healthy human individuals. Broader study findings: The study's rarefaction showed incomplete sorted-subset sequencing despite large depth.

Clones were read by immunoSEQ multiplex PCR, and TCRdb kept only the in-frame ones, dropping some. The table records over a million clones, more than 75% of them present only once. With regard to this clone: The antigen remains undetermined.

Trimming left V 1 base short and J 4 bases short, with 8 bases between. Germline V gene data show CDR1 as SGHAT and CDR2 as FQNNGV. The CDR3 covers 13 residues. Into CD45RA+ naive and CD45RA-negative memory subsets, the CD4+ cells were split. Specimen: memory CD4+ T cells from PBMCs. Subset in this sample: CD45RA-negative fraction. This receptor was taken from a young man in good health. Some clones in this sample may be carry-over from other donors' samples. This rearrangement joins TRBV11-2 to TRBJ2-7; D is undetermined. CDR3 coding DNA: TGTGCCAGCAGCTTAGGGGTTAGGTACGAGCAGTACTTC. Amino acids: CASSLGVRYEQYF.